The clone carrying this T cell receptor beta chain was seen at least ten times. MiXCR, applied by TCRdb to the RACE reads, yields one record per CDR3 protein. Counted here are 280,000 or so distinct CDR3 sequences, about 7.7% occurring once; the ten biggest clones make up 1.2%. Sample time point: pre-sensitization, week 0. The treatment denotes: therapeutic diphenylcyclopropenone sensitization with weekly scalp DPC. The starting material, unfractionated whole blood, was used for total RNA extraction. The sample belongs to a study of human T cells and chemical hapten exposure. Germline V gene sequence: CDR1 SGHTA, CDR2 FQGNSA. The ends were cut back, 0 bases at V and 7 bases at J, with 3 bases in the middle. CDR3 length: 11 residues.

Here the sequenced sample was whole blood, taken in connection with sensitization to the hapten diphenylcyclopropenone (DPC). This clonotype was obtained from a man in his late teens or twenties with alopecia areata. Some clones in this sample may be carry-over from other donors' samples. The chain has TRBV7-2 and TRBJ1-2, with D uncertain. This CDR3 is CASSLATGYTF. The CDR3 coding sequence is TGTGCCAGCAGCTTAGCGACTGGCTACACCTTC.